What follows are 30 T cell receptor beta chains derived from one specimen sequenced in a study of metastatic and nonmetastatic thyroid tumors. TCRdb reprocessed the PCR reads via MiXCR. The table includes 20,000 to 25,000 clones, 9.5% to 15% detected once. Thyroid surgery took place with no prior treatment in any patient. The sample was blood. The receptors here all came from a male donor with papillary thyroid cancer or a benign thyroid nodule (not recorded which). Some clones in this sample may be carry-over from other donors' samples.

This clone was recorded at least ten times. V usage is TRBV5-1 and J usage is TRBJ2-4; no definite D call. The length of the CDR3 is 13 residues. V was trimmed by 1 base and J by 6 bases, leaving 8 bases between them. The germline gives CDR1 SGHRS, CDR2 YFSETQ. The CDR3 sequence is CASSLTELNIQYF. In DNA form, the CDR3 reads TGCGCCAGCAGCTTGACAGAATTAAACATTCAGTACTTC.

This clone was counted many times. This chain joins TRBV4-2 and TRBJ2-2; TRBD2 aligns across 8 bases. The germline V gene encodes CDR1 LGHNA and CDR2 YNFKEQ. The CDR3 spans 15 residues. V lost 4 bases, J lost 2 bases, and 3 bases stayed unmatched. The CDR3 reads CASSPGTSNTGELFF. Here the CDR3 DNA reads TGTGCCAGCAGCCCGGGGACTAGTAACACCGGGGAGCTGTTTTTT.

This clone rates as medium-sized. The chain is built from TRBV28 and TRBJ2-3, with 9 bases that match TRBD2. With V trimmed by 8 bases and J by 5 bases, 14 bases remained unmatched. The CDR3 has 16 residues. In germline, CDR1 is MDHEN, CDR2 SYDVKM. In DNA form, the CDR3 reads TGTGCCAGCGGATTCCCGGGACTAGCCGGGGAAGATACGCAGTATTTT. This sequence encodes CASGFPGLAGEDTQYF.

The sample holds many counts of this clone. The rearrangement uses TRBV28 and TRBJ2-7, with D possibly TRBD1 on 5 matching bases. CDR3 length: 12 amino acids. V lost 5 bases to trimming and J lost 6 bases, with 11 bases between them. The germline V gene has CDR1 MDHEN and CDR2 SYDVKM. The CDR3 is CASSLPGPEQYF. CDR3 DNA: TGTGCCAGCAGTCTCCCAGGGCCCGAGCAGTACTTC.

Many counts were recorded for this clone. The gene calls are TRBV5-5 and TRBJ2-7; 7 positions match TRBD2. CDR3 length equals 15 residues. The V gene end was trimmed by 1 base and the J gene end by 2 bases; junction bases not matched to a gene: 6. The V gene's germline CDR1 is SGHKS and CDR2 YYEKEE (reference sequence). This chain's CDR3 is CASSLSVGGPYEQYF. In nucleotides, the CDR3 is TGTGCCAGCAGCTTGTCCGTGGGAGGGCCCTACGAGCAGTACTTC.

The V call is TRBV20-1, the J call TRBJ2-7, with unresolved D. The CDR3 runs to 13 residues. Germline V gene sequence: CDR1 DFQATT, CDR2 SNEGSKA (reference sequence). Trimming took off 0 bases at V and 7 bases at J, with 13 bases between the two ends. The CDR3 DNA is TGCAGTGCTAGAGATGAGCAGGTTGGGGAGCAGTACTTC. It is translated as CSARDEQVGEQYF.

This clone occurred many times. The rearrangement uses TRBV3-1 and TRBJ2-2; 10 bases fit TRBD2. The CDR3 runs 17 residues. Germline CDR1 reads LGHDT; CDR2 reads YNNKEL (reference sequence). J gave up 8 bases and V 0 bases, and 9 bases lay outside the gene matches. CDR3 protein: CASSQEASGRRGGELFF. The CDR3, as DNA: TGTGCCAGCAGCCAAGAAGCTAGCGGGAGACGGGGTGGGGAGCTGTTTTTT.

A few counts support this clone. The rearrangement links TRBV12-3 or TRBV12-4 to TRBJ1-5, with D tentatively TRBD1 (5 bases). The CDR3 has 13 residues. The V end was cut by 4 bases, the J end by 6 bases, with 10 bases between. The CDR3 is CASSYRGFQPQHF. The DNA for the CDR3 is TGTGCCAGCAGTTATAGGGGCTTTCAGCCCCAGCATTTT.

Within the sample, this clone is medium-sized. The rearrangement uses TRBV6-1 and TRBJ2-7, with TRBD2 matching 9 bases. V lost 3 bases to trimming and J lost 2 bases; unmatched junction nucleotides: 5. Germline values: CDR1 MNHNS, CDR2 SASEGT. The CDR3 totals 15 residues. The CDR3 sequence is CASSEWTSDPYEQYF. The CDR3 region has the DNA TGTGCCAGCAGTGAGTGGACTAGCGACCCCTACGAGCAGTACTTC.

By share, this clone counts as medium-sized (0.01 to 0.1%). V gene TRBV5-1 combines with J gene TRBJ2-2; TRBD2 is a possible D gene (5 bases). The CDR3 is 14 amino acids. With 7 bases removed from V and 2 bases from J, the gap between germline ends came to 12 bases. Germline V gives CDR1 SGHRS, CDR2 YFSETQ. CDR3 region: CASGEGLNTGELFF. CDR3 nucleotide sequence: TGCGCCAGCGGAGAGGGTCTAAACACCGGGGAGCTGTTTTTT.

By sample share, this clone is medium-sized. This chain joins TRBV27 and TRBJ2-7; 10 bases agree with TRBD2. The V and J ends lost 1 base and 4 bases, in that order; junction bases with no gene match: 1. The CDR3 is 14 residues long. Germline-derived CDR1 and CDR2 are MNHEY and SMNVEV (reference sequence). DNA of the CDR3: TGTGCCAGCAGTTTATGGACTAGCGGTTACGAGCAGTACTTC. It is translated as CASSLWTSGYEQYF.

Relative to its sample, this clone is medium-sized. The J gene is TRBJ2-7, the V gene TRBV28; 13 bases line up with TRBD2. CDR3 length: 15 amino acids. CDR1 and CDR2 from the germline V gene are MDHEN and SYDVKM. With 5 bases clipped from V and 3 bases from J, the junction kept 4 bases outside the gene matches. Here the CDR3 DNA reads TGTGCCAGCAGTCCCGGGACTAGCGGGATCTACGAGCAGTACTTC. Translating it yields CASSPGTSGIYEQYF. The variable domain in full, with the rest retrieved from reference TRBV28 and TRBJ2-7, is DVKVTQSSRYLVKRTGEKVFLECVQDMDHENMFWYRQDPGLGLRLIYFSYDVKMKEKGDIPEGYSVSREKKERFSLILESASTNQTSMYLCASSPGTSGIYEQYFGPGTRLTVT.

This clone was picked up many times. The genes are TRBV28 and TRBJ1-4, with D possibly matching TRBD1 (6 bases). The V gene lost 6 bases and the J gene lost 3 bases, with 14 bases spanning the gap. The CDR3 sequence is 15 residues long. Per the germline V gene, CDR1 is MDHEN and CDR2 is SYDVKM. DNA of the CDR3: TGTGCCAGCAGGAAGGGCAGGGGACCTAATGAAAAACTGTTTTTT. Protein: CASRKGRGPNEKLFF.

By share, this clone ranks as medium-sized. The chain employs TRBV12-3 or TRBV12-4 and TRBJ1-5; the D is unclear. V shed 4 bases and J shed 1 base, with 8 bases lying between them. The CDR3 contains 14 residues. The CDR3 bases are TGTGCCAGCAGTTATGGACCGAGCAATCAGCCCCAGCATTTT. Its translation is CASSYGPSNQPQHF.

V is TRBV6-1 and J is TRBJ1-4, with D tentatively TRBD1 (6 bases). The CDR3 consists of 14 residues. Per germline, CDR1 MNHNS and CDR2 SASEGT. V gave up 4 bases and J gave up 3 bases, with 9 bases separating them. DNA of the CDR3: TGTGCCAGCAGTGGCCGGACAGCTAATGAAAAACTGTTTTTT. The encoded protein is CASSGRTANEKLFF.

The chain recombines TRBV20-1 with TRBJ1-6, with D tentatively TRBD1 (5 bases). V dropped 4 bases and J dropped 8 bases, with 15 bases sitting between them. The CDR3 extends over 14 amino acids. The germline V gene encodes CDR1 DFQATT and CDR2 SNEGSKA (reference sequence). For the CDR3, the DNA is TGCAGTGCTACGCCCACGACGGGGGATTCACCCCTCCACTTT. This sequence encodes CSATPTTGDSPLHF.

This clone was observed many times. The chain carries TRBV5-1 and TRBJ1-4; D is perhaps TRBD1 (5 bases). Germline V gives CDR1 SGHRS, CDR2 YFSETQ. V gave up 0 bases and J gave up 2 bases, with 11 bases separating them. The CDR3 has 16 residues. CDR3 amino acids: CASSLAPPGTNEKLFF. The CDR3 DNA reads TGCGCCAGCAGCTTGGCCCCACCAGGGACTAATGAAAAACTGTTTTTT. The variable domain in full, completed from reference TRBV5-1 and TRBJ1-4, reads KAGVTQTPRYLIKTRGQQVTLSCSPISGHRSVSWYQQTPGQGLQFLFEYFSETQRNKGNFPGRFSGRQFSNSRSEMNVSTLELGDSALYLCASSLAPPGTNEKLFFGSGTQLSVL.

This clone showed up just a few times. V usage is TRBV24-1 and J usage is TRBJ2-2; 7 bases map to TRBD1. The trim removed 6 bases at V and 3 bases at J, leaving 3 bases unmatched. This CDR3 contains 14 residues. Per the germline V gene, CDR1 is KGHDR and CDR2 is SFDVKD. CDR3 protein: CATSPGTDTGELFF. The CDR3 coding sequence is TGTGCCACCAGTCCCGGGACAGACACCGGGGAGCTGTTTTTT.

A few counts support this clone. V gene TRBV20-1 combines with J gene TRBJ2-2; possibly TRBD1 for D (6 bases). The V gene's germline CDR1 is DFQATT and CDR2 SNEGSKA (reference sequence). Between the trimmed V and J ends, which lost 1 base and 2 bases, there was a span of 8 bases. The CDR3 runs 14 residues. This CDR3 reads CSARGTVNTGELFF. The CDR3 DNA follows: TGCAGTGCTAGAGGGACAGTAAACACCGGGGAGCTGTTTTTT.

The CDR3 region is CARGFDRGADTQYF. The DNA for the CDR3 is TGTGCCAGAGGTTTCGACCGGGGGGCAGATACGCAGTATTTT. The chain links TRBV28 to TRBJ2-3, with TRBD2 matching over 7 bases. CDR3 length: 14 residues. The junction had 10 bases not matched to a gene; V was cut back by 9 bases and J by 4 bases. Germline loops: CDR1 MDHEN, CDR2 SYDVKM.

By share, this clone counts as medium-sized. The rearrangement uses TRBV6-1 and TRBJ1-6; no reliable D call. Trimming removed 6 bases from V and 2 bases from J, with 8 bases in between. Germline V gene lookup returns CDR1 MNHNS and CDR2 SASEGT. The CDR3 length is 14 residues. CDR3 nucleotides: TGTGCCAGCAGCCCCGGGACCTATAATTCACCCCTCCACTTT. Amino acid sequence: CASSPGTYNSPLHF.

This clone was observed many times. This chain uses TRBV7-3 with TRBJ2-6, with no clear D. Germline CDR1 reads SGHTA; CDR2 reads FQGTGA. This CDR3 has 13 amino acids. The V end lost 2 bases, the J end lost 3 bases, and 2 bases lay between the germline ends. CDR3 DNA: TGTGCCAGCAGCTTAGGTGGGGCCAACGTCCTGACTTTC. This sequence encodes CASSLGGANVLTF.

V and J are TRBV14 and TRBJ2-2; no clear D gene. Looked up from germline, CDR1 is SGHDN and CDR2 is FVKESK. Trimming removed 4 bases at V and 8 bases at J, with 11 bases between. CDR3 length: 13 residues. CDR3: CASSPDRTGELFF. The CDR3 DNA reads as TGTGCCAGCAGCCCCGACCGGACGGGGGAGCTGTTTTTT.

There are many counts of this clone. The chain is built from TRBV7-9 and TRBJ2-7; 7 bases are a match to TRBD1. With V trimmed by 3 bases and J by 2 bases, 4 bases remained unmatched. The CDR3 runs to 14 residues. CDR1 is SEHNR and CDR2 is FQNEAQ in the germline V gene (reference sequence). CDR3 protein: CASSLPGQPYEQYF. CDR3 in DNA: TGTGCCAGCAGCTTGCCGGGACAGCCCTACGAGCAGTACTTC.

In its sample, this clone was seen many times. The identical CDR3 is also encoded by other nucleotide sequences in the sample. This chain uses TRBV5-1 with TRBJ2-5; D uncertain. Germline CDR1 is SGHRS and CDR2 is YFSETQ. V lost 2 bases and J lost 3, with 5 bases in between. The CDR3 is 12 residues long. As DNA, the CDR3 is TGCGCCAGCAGCTTACGGGAAGAGACCCAGTACTTC. As protein: CASSLREETQYF.

In this sample, this clone turned up many times. Additional DNA sequences in this sample encode the identical CDR3. This chain joins TRBV6-4 and TRBJ2-2, with 8 positions matching TRBD2. The CDR3 has 14 residues. V shed 6 bases and J 5 bases; nucleotides not matched to a gene: 5. CDR1 and CDR2 (germline): MRHNA, SNTAGT. The CDR3 DNA sequence: TGTGCCAGCAGCGGGGGGGAGGAGACCGGGGAGCTGTTTTTT. Translating gives CASSGGEETGELFF.

This clone has at least ten counts. A junction end diverges from the germline sequence, so it may reflect a read error. Other DNA sequences from this sample encode an identical CDR3 as well. The chain joins TRBV28 to TRBJ2-7, with D perhaps being TRBD1 or TRBD2 (5 bases each). Germline V gives CDR1 MDHEN, CDR2 SYDVKM. CDR3 length: 17 residues. The CDR3 nucleotides read TGTGCCAGCAGCTTATCCCTGAGGGACGTAAGCTCCTACGAGCAGTACTTC. Residues: CASSLSLRDVSSYEQYF.

The CDR3 spells CASSRGLAEYEQYF. Written as DNA, the CDR3 is TGTGCCAGTAGTCGGGGACTAGCGGAATACGAGCAGTACTTC. The chain recombines TRBV19 with TRBJ2-7; 11 bases line up with TRBD2. The trim removed 5 bases at V and 4 bases at J, leaving 4 bases unmatched. Germline CDR1 and CDR2: LNHDA and SQIVND (reference sequence). This CDR3 spans 14 amino acids.

This clone has at least ten counts. The rearrangement uses TRBV6-1 and TRBJ2-1; 9 bases align to TRBD2. The CDR3 has 15 amino acids. CDR1 and CDR2 from the germline V gene are MNHNS and SASEGT. The V gene end was trimmed by 9 bases and the J gene end by 2 bases; junction bases not matched to a gene: 8. In DNA, the CDR3 is TGTGCCAGTTCCCCGACTAGCGGAACCTACAATGAGCAGTTCTTC. Translated, it gives CASSPTSGTYNEQFF.

This clone qualifies as medium-sized. CDR3 sequence (DNA): TGTGCCAGCAAACTCAACCCCTCCTACGAGCAGTACTTC. As protein: CASKLNPSYEQYF. The V call is TRBV27, the J call TRBJ2-7; D is uncertain. Germline-derived CDR1 and CDR2 are MNHEY and SMNVEV (reference sequence). The V end was cut by 7 bases, the J end by 0 bases, with 10 bases between. The CDR3 is 13 amino acids.